A selection of T cell receptor beta chains follows, all from one sample in a study of T cell responses to AZD1222 COVID-19 vaccine. Sequenced by immunoSEQ multiplex PCR; TCRdb stores in-frame clones only, minus some. This sample carries tens of thousands of clones, approximately 90% of them seen once, and the ten largest clones take approximately 30%. This specimen was peripheral blood, taken on day 0 of AZD1222 vaccination. These receptors came from an adult in good health. CDR3s include the opening cysteine and the closing phenylalanine or tryptophan. D genes are given only for firm matches. Only some rows state a clone size, as once, few, many or a class for expanded clones.

V	J	size	D	CDR3	DNA
TRBV7-9	TRBJ1-2	NA	NA	CASRQEGRYGYTF	TGTGCCAGCAGGCAGGAAGGGCGCTATGGCTACACCTTC
TRBV28	TRBJ1-2	NA	NA	CASSLTSQGRQYTF	TGTGCCAGCAGTTTAACCTCCCAGGGACGGCAATACACCTTC
TRBV6-5	TRBJ1-2	NA	NA	CASRPTGGGIYGYTF	TGTGCCAGCAGGCCGACAGGTGGGGGGATCTATGGCTACACCTTC
TRBV6-6	TRBJ2-2	NA	NA	CASREDPDTGELFF	TGTGCCAGCAGGGAGGACCCAGACACCGGGGAGCTGTTTTTT
TRBV19	TRBJ2-1	NA	TRBD1	CASSIGQGNNEQFF	TGTGCCAGTAGTATAGGACAGGGAAACAATGAGCAGTTCTTC
TRBV6-5	TRBJ2-7	NA	NA	CASSSASFSQQYF	TGTGCCAGCAGTAGCGCCTCGTTTTCCCAGCAGTACTTC
TRBV10-1	TRBJ2-3	NA	NA	CASSESGDSQDTQYF	TGCGCCAGCAGTGAGTCGGGCGACAGTCAAGATACGCAGTATTTT
TRBV25-1	TRBJ1-1	NA	NA	CASKGNTEAFF	TGTGCCAGCAAAGGGAACACTGAAGCTTTCTTT
TRBV7-3	TRBJ1-1	NA	NA	CASSSLGRASNTEAFF	TGTGCCAGCAGCTCTTTAGGACGGGCTTCGAACACTGAAGCTTTCTTT
TRBV7-8	TRBJ2-7	NA	TRBD2	CASSLVVSGGSGLHYEQYF	TGTGCCAGCAGCTTAGTTGTTTCGGGGGGGTCCGGCCTGCACTACGAGCAGTACTTC
TRBV27	TRBJ2-7	NA	TRBD2	CASRRTSGRYEQYF	TGTGCCAGCAGGCGGACTAGCGGTCGGTACGAGCAGTACTTC
TRBV13	TRBJ1-2	NA	NA	CASSTYRNNYGYTF	TGTGCCAGCAGCACATACAGGAATAACTATGGCTACACCTTC
TRBV5-1	TRBJ1-2	NA	TRBD1	CASSYRTGENYGYTF	TGCGCCAGCAGCTATCGGACAGGGGAGAACTATGGCTACACCTTC
TRBV5-1	TRBJ2-5	NA	NA	CASSLSPGDLETQYF	TGCGCCAGCAGCTTGAGTCCCGGGGACCTAGAGACCCAGTACTTC
TRBV6-5	TRBJ2-2	NA	NA	CASSYSRQDTGELFF	TGTGCCAGCAGCTATTCTAGACAGGACACCGGGGAGCTGTTTTTT
TRBV28	TRBJ2-7	NA	NA	CASSSQVAGSYEQYF	TGTGCCAGCAGTTCCCAGGTGGCAGGCTCCTACGAGCAGTACTTC
TRBV15	TRBJ1-6	NA	NA	CATSRHSGRMTYNSPLHF	TGTGCCACCAGCAGACACTCGGGACGGATGACCTATAATTCACCCCTCCACTTT
TRBV9	TRBJ2-1	NA	TRBD2	CASSGSGRAENEQFF	TGTGCCAGCAGCGGAAGCGGGAGGGCTGAAAATGAGCAGTTCTTC
TRBV11-2	TRBJ2-7	NA	TRBD1	CASSLAQGAEQYF	TGTGCCAGCAGCTTAGCACAGGGGGCCGAGCAGTACTTC
TRBV29-1	TRBJ1-2	NA	TRBD1	CSARGLANYGYTF	TGCAGCGCCAGGGGGCTGGCTAACTATGGCTACACCTTC
TRBV28	TRBJ2-3	NA	NA	CASSFSSSGGDTQYF	TGTGCCAGCAGTTTTTCCTCCTCTGGGGGGGATACGCAGTATTTT
TRBV7-2	TRBJ2-2	NA	TRBD1	CASGQGQGNTGELFF	TGTGCCAGCGGCCAGGGACAGGGTAACACCGGGGAGCTGTTTTTT
TRBV28	TRBJ1-1	NA	NA	CASSFLLGAEAFF	TGTGCCAGCAGTTTCCTTCTGGGCGCTGAAGCTTTCTTT
TRBV18	TRBJ2-7	NA	NA	CASSPGAGSYEQYF	TGTGCCAGCTCACCGGGGGCAGGCTCCTACGAGCAGTACTTC
TRBV4-1	TRBJ1-2	NA	TRBD1	CASSHGTGGGNYGYTF	TGCGCCAGCAGCCATGGGACAGGGGGCGGGAACTATGGCTACACCTTC
TRBV6-6	TRBJ1-1	few	NA	CASSYSAPGSTEAFF	TGTGCCAGCAGTTACTCGGCCCCAGGCTCCACTGAAGCTTTCTTT